A selection of T cell receptor beta chains follows, all from one sample in a study of blood T cells in healthy people across ages. TCRdb reanalysed the 5' RACE reads using MiXCR and keeps one entry per CDR3 protein. The table lists about 1.6 million distinct CDR3 sequences, roughly 32% of them singletons. The material sequenced was blood. The receptors shown here come from a woman aged 30 to 39 in good health. Both conserved end residues are part of each CDR3. D genes are given only for firm matches. Not all rows give a size; the values are once, few, many and, for expanded clones, a class.

J,V,size,D,CDR3,DNA
TRBJ2-7,TRBV11-2,-,-,CASRPGGKQRFYEQYF,TGTGCCAGCAGACCGGGGGGCAAACAACGATTCTACGAGCAGTACTTC
TRBJ2-3,TRBV30,-,-,CAWTRRGAPIWYF,TGTGCCTGGACGAGACGGGGGGCGCCCATTTGGTATTTT
TRBJ2-5,TRBV7-9,few,-,CASSPAQGWGKETQYF,TGTGCCAGCAGCCCAGCACAGGGATGGGGTAAAGAGACCCAGTACTTC
TRBJ2-1,TRBV20-1,-,TRBD2,CSARDYGGGTYNKQFF,TGCAGTGCTAGAGATTATGGGGGAGGGACCTACAATAAGCAGTTCTTC
TRBJ2-7,TRBV28,-,-,CASSFRDSPVYYEQYF,TGTGCCAGCAGCTTTCGGGACTCGCCGGTTTACTACGAGCAGTACTTC
TRBJ2-3,TRBV13,-,-,CASSSTSSGGTDTQYF,TGTGCCAGCAGCTCTACCTCTTCGGGGGGCACAGATACGCAGTATTTT
TRBJ1-4,TRBV20-1,few,TRBD1,CSARPGQGDGKLFF,TGCAGTGCTAGACCGGGACAGGGGGATGGAAAACTGTTTTTT
TRBJ2-1,TRBV27,-,-,CASSGSSARGTYNEQFF,TGTGCCAGCAGTGGGAGCTCAGCGAGGGGGACCTACAATGAGCAGTTCTTC
TRBJ2-1,TRBV11-3,-,-,CASSWGPQDEQFF,TGTGCCAGCAGCTGGGGACCCCAGGATGAGCAGTTCTTC
TRBJ2-7,TRBV5-6,-,-,CASSQRPGIRREQYF,TGTGCCAGCAGCCAAAGACCAGGGATCCGACGCGAGCAGTACTTC
TRBJ2-7,TRBV4-2,-,-,CASSSQSEQYF,TGTGCCAGCAGCTCCCAATCCGAGCAGTACTTC
TRBJ2-5,TRBV20-1,-,-,CSAKTSSWETQYF,TGCAGTGCTAAGACTAGTTCGTGGGAGACCCAGTACTTC